The 3 T cell receptor beta chains below all came from one sample that was sequenced in a study of CD8 T cells in ankylosing spondylitis. TCRdb redid the calling of the 5' RACE reads with MiXCR, one entry per CDR3 protein. The sample comprises roughly 180,000 distinct CDR3 sequences, 13% of which are singletons, and 8% to 13% rests with the top ten. Sample: blood, either unsorted or a sorted T cell fraction (not recorded which). Source of these receptors: a female donor with ankylosing spondylitis or in good health (not recorded which).

There are many counts of this clonotype. The gene calls are TRBV20-1 and TRBJ2-3, with TRBD2 as a possible D gene (5 bases). CDR1 and CDR2 from the germline V gene are DFQATT and SNEGSKA (reference sequence). V was shortened by 3 bases and J by 1 base, with 8 bases between the two germline ends. This CDR3 has 13 residues. The CDR3 DNA is TGCAGTGCTAGCCGGACTGGCACAGATACGCAGTATTTT. Translated, it gives CSASRTGTDTQYF.

V gene TRBV30 combines with J gene TRBJ1-1; 10 bases match TRBD1. The CDR3 runs 14 residues. The V segment lost 4 bases and the J segment 5 bases; nucleotides outside the gene matches: 7. Germline V gene lookup returns CDR1 GTSNPN and CDR2 SVGIG (reference sequence). CDR3 bases: TGTGCCTGGAACAGACAGGGGGCGATAACTGAAGCTTTCTTT. It is translated as CAWNRQGAITEAFF.

Ten or more counts support this clonotype. This chain uses TRBV5-1 with TRBJ2-7; D is ambiguous. Trimming shortened V by 5 bases and J by 2 bases, and 11 bases separated the two germline ends. Germline V gene lookup returns CDR1 SGHRS and CDR2 YFSETQ. The CDR3 is 13 amino acids. The CDR3 loop reads CASSLQETYEQYF. In nucleotides, the CDR3 is TGCGCCAGCAGTTTGCAGGAGACCTACGAGCAGTACTTC.